One and the same sample provided the 12 T cell receptor beta chains below, sequenced in a study of shared clonotypes between healthy human individuals. Produced via immunoSEQ multiplex PCR; TCRdb's table is partial and in-frame only. The table lists approximately 810,000 clones, 92% of them singletons. As defined, naive CD8 cells were CD45RO-negative and positively selected for CCR7, with terminally differentiated effector memory CD45RA+ cells excluded. The sequenced material came from naive CD8+ T cells sorted from blood. The receptors come from a man in his thirties or forties in good health.

The CDR3 coding sequence is TGCGCCAGCAGCCAAGACTCACGACAGAGGCAGTACTTC. This translates into CASSQDSRQRQYF. The chain couples TRBV4-1 to TRBJ2-7; D may be TRBD1 (5 bases). The CDR3 has 13 amino acids. The germline V and J ends were trimmed by 0 bases and 9 bases, with 12 bases remaining between them. Germline V gene lookup returns CDR1 MGHRA and CDR2 YSYEKL.

J is TRBJ1-4 and V is TRBV7-9, with D maybe TRBD1 (6 bases). The V gene lost 5 bases and the J gene lost 7 bases, with 20 bases spanning the gap. This CDR3 has 16 residues. Germline assignment: CDR1 SEHNR and CDR2 FQNEAQ (reference sequence). CDR3 nucleotide sequence: TGTGCCAGCAGCAACCAACTGAGGGGGTCGGGTGAAAAACTGTTTTTT. As protein: CASSNQLRGSGEKLFF.

This chain joins TRBV5-8 and TRBJ2-5, with 10 bases lining up with TRBD2. In germline, CDR1 is SGHTS, CDR2 YDEGEE. The CDR3 totals 14 residues. The V and J ends lost 1 base and 10 bases, in that order; junction bases with no gene match: 7. Here the CDR3 reads CASSLPSGRASQYF. The CDR3 nucleotides read TGTGCCAGCAGCTTGCCCAGCGGGAGGGCAAGCCAGTACTTC.

V gene TRBV28 combines with J gene TRBJ2-1; 12 positions match TRBD2. The CDR3 length is 16 residues. Unmatched junction bases numbered 6, after V lost 5 bases and J lost 4 bases. Germline V lookup: CDR1 MDHEN, CDR2 SYDVKM. The CDR3 region has the DNA TGTGCCAGCAGTCCCTGGACTAGCGGGGCTTACAATGAGCAGTTCTTC. Encoded protein: CASSPWTSGAYNEQFF.

The rearrangement joins TRBV9 to TRBJ1-5; D uncertain. CDR1 SGDLS and CDR2 YYNGEE come from the germline V gene. This CDR3 comprises 13 residues. Deletions cut 4 bases from V and 6 bases from J, with 11 bases between. The CDR3 protein is CASSPSGGQPQHF. CDR3 sequence (DNA): TGTGCCAGCAGCCCCTCCGGAGGTCAGCCCCAGCATTTT.

V and J are TRBV5-4 and TRBJ2-2, with 8 bases that match TRBD1. Germline CDR1 reads SGHNT; CDR2 reads YYREEE (reference sequence). With 1 base clipped from V and 1 base from J, the junction kept 6 bases outside the gene matches. The CDR3 runs 17 residues. For the CDR3, the DNA is TGTGCCAGCAGCTTGAGACAGGGGCGGGAGAACACCGGGGAGCTGTTTTTT. It yields the protein CASSLRQGRENTGELFF.

This chain links TRBV25-1 with TRBJ1-2; D gene unclear. The CDR3 consists of 13 residues. V was shortened by 6 bases and J by 6 bases, with 14 bases between the two germline ends. The V gene's germline CDR1 is MGHDK and CDR2 SYGVNS. CDR3 in DNA: TGTGCCAGCAGCCGGACCGACCGGGATGGCTACACCTTC. Amino acid sequence: CASSRTDRDGYTF.

The count of this clone is one. The chain links TRBV5-6 to TRBJ1-1; no definite D call. This CDR3 comprises 17 residues. The V gene's germline CDR1 is SGHDT and CDR2 YYEEEE. Trimming removed 0 bases at V and 1 base at J, with 16 bases between. CDR3 amino acids: CASSLDGNYLGNTEAFF. CDR3 in DNA: TGTGCCAGCAGCTTGGATGGCAACTACTTGGGGAACACTGAAGCTTTCTTT.

This sequence joins TRBV25-1 and TRBJ2-7, with 9 bases identical to TRBD2. Germline trimming cut 2 bases from V and 2 bases from J; bases unmatched to any gene: 13. The CDR3 totals 18 residues. Germline V gives CDR1 MGHDK, CDR2 SYGVNS. The CDR3 bases are TGTGCCAGCAGTGAAATGGGCCCTGGGGTAGCGGGAGCCTACGAGCAGTACTTC. Protein product: CASSEMGPGVAGAYEQYF.

This sequence joins TRBV5-4 and TRBJ1-2, with a tentative D call TRBD1 (6 bases). Trimming stripped 0 bases from V and 6 bases from J, with 18 bases between. The CDR3 has 16 amino acids. Looked up from germline, CDR1 is SGHNT and CDR2 is YYREEE (reference sequence). Here the CDR3 reads CASSLAPGGGGDGYTF. The CDR3 DNA is TGTGCCAGCAGCTTGGCCCCGGGGGGGGGCGGAGATGGCTACACCTTC.

V is TRBV19 and J is TRBJ2-3; D not certain. The CDR3 runs to 13 residues. Between the trimmed V and J ends, which lost 9 bases and 4 bases, there was a span of 14 bases. The germline gives CDR1 LNHDA, CDR2 SQIVND (reference sequence). The chain's CDR3 is CARAMVRPDTQYF. CDR3 sequence (DNA): TGTGCCAGGGCTATGGTCCGGCCAGATACGCAGTATTTT.

The CDR3 DNA reads TGTGCCAGCAGCGGTGGAGTTCCCTACAATGAGCAGTTCTTC. It encodes CASSGGVPYNEQFF. The chain uses TRBV9 and TRBJ2-1, with D uncertain. Between the trimmed V and J ends, which lost 3 bases and 2 bases, there was a span of 9 bases. The CDR3 spans 14 residues. Germline V gene lookup returns CDR1 SGDLS and CDR2 YYNGEE.